The 30 T cell receptor beta chains below all came from one sample that was sequenced in a study of T and B cells in COVID-19 patients. BIOMED2 TRB-A/B primer pools were used in multiplex TRB PCR. One entry per CDR3 protein results from TCRdb running MiXCR on the multiplex PCR reads. This table has 18,000 or so distinct CDR3 sequences, 36% appearing once. From blood, 250-500 ng of genomic DNA served as TRB template. Sequenced sample: blood. These receptors were taken from a human donor with active COVID-19.

The rearrangement joins TRBV5-4 to TRBJ2-3; TRBD2 might be the D (6 bases). The CDR3 runs to 15 residues. Deletions cut 0 bases from V and 3 bases from J, with 11 bases between. Per germline, CDR1 SGHNT and CDR2 YYREEE (reference sequence). The CDR3 DNA reads TGTGCCAGCAGCTTGGATGGACTACCAACAGATACGCAGTATTTT. Translating it yields CASSLDGLPTDTQYF.

In DNA form, the CDR3 reads TGTGCCATCAGCGGACAGCGGGGGGGCCGGGACGGGGAGCTGTTTTTT. Translated, it gives CAISGQRGGRDGELFF. J is TRBJ2-2 and V is TRBV10-3; 10 bases align to TRBD2. Germline V gene data show CDR1 as ENHRY and CDR2 as SYGVKD. The CDR3 runs 16 residues. Trimming removed 6 bases from V and 7 bases from J; junction bases left unmatched: 11.

This clonotype was counted once. This chain joins TRBV4-3 and TRBJ2-7; D is unresolved. CDR1 and CDR2 (germline): LGHNA, YSLEER. V lost 1 base to trimming and J lost 1 base, with 8 bases between them. The length of the CDR3 is 14 residues. CDR3 in DNA: TGCGCCAGCAGCCAAGGATCGCTATCCTACGAGCAGTACTTC. Its translation: CASSQGSLSYEQYF.

The V call is TRBV6-5, the J call TRBJ2-7, with TRBD1 identical over 7 bases. The V gene end was trimmed by 6 bases and the J gene end by 3 bases; junction bases not matched to a gene: 8. The CDR3 totals 14 residues. Germline CDR1 is MNHEY and CDR2 is SVGAGI. This CDR3 is CASREGTVLYEQYF. The CDR3 DNA follows: TGTGCCAGCAGGGAAGGGACAGTACTCTACGAGCAGTACTTC.

The chain employs TRBV6-2 or TRBV6-3 and TRBJ1-1, with D perhaps TRBD1 (5 bases). Between the trimmed V and J ends, which lost 2 bases and 4 bases, there was a span of 11 bases. This CDR3 has 14 residues. The germline gives CDR1 MNHEY, CDR2 SVGEGT. CDR3 in DNA: TGTGCCAGCAGTTACGTGGGCGGGGGCACTGAAGCTTTCTTT. This codes for CASSYVGGGTEAFF.

This clonotype was found many times. This chain uses TRBV6-5 with TRBJ2-5; either TRBD1 or TRBD2 may fit D (5 bases each). Germline V gives CDR1 MNHEY, CDR2 SVGAGI. V was cut by 2 bases and J by 4 bases, with 11 bases left in between. The CDR3 is 14 amino acids. CDR3 bases: TGTGCCAGCAGTTACGGGGGTTCGCGAGAGACCCAGTACTTC. It is translated as CASSYGGSRETQYF.

This clonotype was recorded a few times. The gene calls are TRBV10-3 and TRBJ2-7, with 11 bases fitting TRBD1. Germline assignment: CDR1 ENHRY and CDR2 SYGVKD. The CDR3 has 14 amino acids. After removal of 10 bases from V and 7 bases from J, the junction contained 12 bases not matched to a gene. The CDR3 is CATTADRGLGEQYF. As DNA, the CDR3 is TGTGCCACTACAGCGGACAGGGGGCTTGGAGAGCAGTACTTC.

This clonotype was seen at least ten times. The chain links TRBV29-1 to TRBJ1-4; D uncertain. CDR3 length: 15 amino acids. The germline CDR1 and CDR2 sequences are SQVTM and ANQGSEA. V lost 4 bases and J lost 0, with 12 bases in between. The CDR3 sequence: CSVGYSGATNEKLFF. DNA of the CDR3: TGCAGCGTTGGCTACTCAGGTGCAACTAATGAAAAACTGTTTTTT. The full variable domain, with the rest looked up from reference TRBV29-1 and TRBJ1-4, is SAVISQKPSRDICQRGTSLTIQCQVDSQVTMMFWYRQQPGQSLTLIATANQGSEATYESGFVIDKFPISRPNLTFSTLTVSNMSPEDSSIYLCSVGYSGATNEKLFFGSGTQLSVL.

This chain joins TRBV11-1 and TRBJ1-3; TRBD1 matches at 7 bases. The CDR3 is 14 amino acids. Germline V gene data show CDR1 as SGHAT and CDR2 as FQDESV (reference sequence). V was pared by 3 bases and J by 5 bases, with 4 bases of the junction left unmatched. The CDR3 DNA is TGTGCCAGCAGCTTCGACAGGGATCGAAACACCATATATTTT. Amino acids: CASSFDRDRNTIYF.

With respect to this clonotype: This may arise from a read error, as a much more abundant clone is one base away. The genes are TRBV11-1 and TRBJ2-3, with D uncertain. This CDR3 comprises 14 residues. CDR1 is SGHAT, CDR2 FQDESV, per germline (reference sequence). In DNA form, the CDR3 reads TGTGCCAGCAGCTTAGGCTCCAGCACAGATTCGCAGTATTTT. This gives the protein CASSLGSSTDSQYF.

The V and J genes are TRBV12-3 or TRBV12-4 and TRBJ1-6, with D unclear. The V end was cut by 6 bases, the J end by 7 bases, with 7 bases between. This CDR3 is built from 12 residues. The DNA for the CDR3 is TGTGCCAGCAGCCCACAGAATTCACCCCTCCACTTT. Amino acids: CASSPQNSPLHF.

The CDR3 DNA reads TGTGCCAGCAGGCTCCGGACAGGGGTCGACGAGCAGTACTTC. Its translation is CASRLRTGVDEQYF. This sequence joins TRBV27 and TRBJ2-7; 9 bases line up with TRBD1. Germline CDR1 and CDR2: MNHEY and SMNVEV (reference sequence). This CDR3 comprises 14 residues. J gave up 5 bases and V 6 bases, and 8 bases lay outside the gene matches.

This chain uses TRBV6-1 with TRBJ1-3; the D gene is possibly TRBD1 (5 bases). There are 13 residues in the CDR3. Germline V CDR1 and CDR2: MNHNS, SASEGT. V lost 5 bases and J lost 3, with 8 bases in between. DNA for the CDR3: TGTGCCAGCAGTATGGGGGGTGGAAACACCATATATTTT. Protein sequence: CASSMGGGNTIYF.

The rearrangement links TRBV6-1 to TRBJ2-1, with 10 bases fitting TRBD2. V was pared by 4 bases and J by 2 bases, with 2 bases of the junction left unmatched. This CDR3 is built from 15 residues. Germline values: CDR1 MNHNS, CDR2 SASEGT. CDR3 coding DNA: TGTGCCAGCAGTGTACTAGCGGGGCCCTACAATGAGCAGTTCTTC. Encoded protein: CASSVLAGPYNEQFF.

This clonotype is medium-sized by share. DNA of the CDR3: TGCAGCGTTGACACGGGACAGGGTGAAAAACTGTTTTTT. Amino acid sequence: CSVDTGQGEKLFF. V is TRBV29-1 and J is TRBJ1-4; TRBD1 matches 9 bases. Trimming at V came to 3 bases and at J to 7 bases, leaving 3 bases not matched to a gene. From germline, CDR1 is SQVTM and CDR2 ANQGSEA. There are 13 residues in the CDR3.

V and J are TRBV6-1 and TRBJ2-5; 11 bases line up with TRBD1. This CDR3 is 12 amino acids long. Germline V gene lookup returns CDR1 MNHNS and CDR2 SASEGT. V lost 6 bases and J lost 9; bases outside the gene matches: 3. CDR3: CASSGQGAAQYF. CDR3 DNA: TGTGCCAGCAGCGGACAGGGGGCGGCCCAGTACTTC.

The sample holds one count of this clonotype. This chain links TRBV15 with TRBJ2-1; D not certain. From germline, CDR1 is LNHNV and CDR2 YYDKDF (reference sequence). The germline V and J ends were trimmed by 3 bases and 2 bases, with 14 bases remaining between them. This CDR3 spans 16 amino acids. The DNA for the CDR3 is TGTGCCACCAGCAGCCCAACACGGGCCCCCTACAATGAGCAGTTCTTC. Protein sequence: CATSSPTRAPYNEQFF.

This chain uses TRBV7-2 with TRBJ2-7; D call uncertain. The CDR3 has 12 amino acids. Deletions cut 1 base from V and 2 bases from J, with 3 bases between. Germline CDR1 reads SGHTA; CDR2 reads FQGNSA. The CDR3 region has the DNA TGTGCCAGCAGCTTAGACGCCTACGAGCAGTACTTC. Amino acid sequence: CASSLDAYEQYF.

The J gene is TRBJ2-7, the V gene TRBV20-1; 10 nucleotides match TRBD1. V gave up 0 bases and J gave up 7 bases; unmatched junction bases: 12. This CDR3 is 16 amino acids long. Germline CDR1 and CDR2: DFQATT and SNEGSKA (reference sequence). The CDR3 sequence: CSARDGRDRGTGEQYF. For the CDR3, the DNA is TGCAGTGCTAGAGATGGCCGGGACAGGGGAACGGGGGAGCAGTACTTC.

In this sample, this clonotype is medium-sized. The V call is TRBV19, the J call TRBJ2-2; no clear D. The CDR3 totals 11 residues. The ends were cut back, 5 bases at V and 6 bases at J, with 4 bases in the middle. Germline CDR1 is LNHDA and CDR2 is SQIVND (reference sequence). The CDR3 DNA is TGTGCCAGTAGTGGGGCCGGGGAGCTGTTTTTT. This codes for CASSGAGELFF.

The rearrangement links TRBV25-1 to TRBJ2-7; D ambiguous. V shed 6 bases and J shed 0 bases, with 9 bases lying between them. The CDR3 consists of 13 residues. CDR1 and CDR2 (germline): MGHDK, SYGVNS. CDR3 amino acids: CASRGLFSYEQYF. The CDR3 DNA is TGTGCCAGCAGGGGTTTGTTCTCCTACGAGCAGTACTTC.

In this sample, this clonotype turned up a few times. The chain joins TRBV6-5 to TRBJ2-1; 8 positions agree with TRBD2. CDR1 MNHEY and CDR2 SVGAGI come from the germline V gene. CDR3 size: 17 residues. The trim removed 5 bases at V and 4 bases at J, leaving 13 bases unmatched. This chain's CDR3 is CASSDLWVGGGYNEQFF. DNA for the CDR3: TGTGCCAGCAGTGATCTATGGGTGGGCGGGGGGTACAATGAGCAGTTCTTC.

This clonotype is judged medium-sized. The CDR3 region is CASTVTGGQGETGELFF. CDR3 DNA sequence: TGTGCCAGCACCGTAACAGGGGGACAGGGGGAGACCGGGGAGCTGTTTTTT. The rearrangement uses TRBV27 and TRBJ2-2; TRBD1 matches 11 bases. Germline lookup yields CDR1 MNHEY and CDR2 SMNVEV (reference sequence). This CDR3 is built from 17 residues. V lost 7 bases and J lost 5; bases outside the gene matches: 12.

The V gene is TRBV5-1, the J gene TRBJ2-1, with 9 bases matching TRBD2. The CDR3 covers 14 residues. Looked up from germline, CDR1 is SGHRS and CDR2 is YFSETQ. V was pared by 3 bases and J by 8 bases, with 6 bases of the junction left unmatched. Written as DNA, the CDR3 is TGCGCCAGCAGCTCGACGACTAGCGGCTATGAGCAGTTCTTC. Translating gives CASSSTTSGYEQFF.

In this sample, this clonotype turned up a few times. The CDR3 spells CASSSDRGRIEAFF. The CDR3 DNA reads TGTGCCAGCAGCTCGGACAGGGGAAGAATCGAAGCTTTCTTT. This sequence joins TRBV6-5 and TRBJ1-1, with 9 bases aligning to TRBD1. CDR1 MNHEY and CDR2 SVGAGI come from the germline V gene. V shed 6 bases, J shed 8 bases, and the junction held 10 bases outside the gene matches. The CDR3 spans 14 residues.

The gene calls are TRBV20-1 and TRBJ2-3; D perhaps matches TRBD1 (8 bases). V was pared by 1 base and J by 1 base, with 15 bases between. The V gene's germline CDR1 is DFQATT and CDR2 SNEGSKA (reference sequence). This CDR3 spans 16 amino acids. The DNA for the CDR3 is TGCAGTGCTAGAGGCTGGACAGGGAGGGGCACAGATACGCAGTATTTT. Its protein is CSARGWTGRGTDTQYF.

A single count supports this clonotype. V gene TRBV5-4 combines with J gene TRBJ2-5, with 10 positions matching TRBD1. The CDR3 contains 16 residues. After removal of 3 bases from V and 2 bases from J, the junction contained 7 bases not matched to a gene. Germline V gives CDR1 SGHNT, CDR2 YYREEE (reference sequence). Written as DNA, the CDR3 is TGTGCCAGCAGCTCCCGACAGGGGGCAATACAAGAGACCCAGTACTTC. This translates into CASSSRQGAIQETQYF.

The chain combines TRBV19 with TRBJ2-1, with 10 bases that match TRBD1. This CDR3 is 14 amino acids long. The junction had 7 bases not matched to a gene; V was cut back by 7 bases and J by 7 bases. Germline V CDR1 and CDR2: LNHDA, SQIVND (reference sequence). CDR3 amino acids: CASIPDRGLNEQFF. The CDR3 DNA follows: TGTGCCAGTATCCCGGACAGGGGGTTGAATGAGCAGTTCTTC. Using reference TRBV19 and TRBJ2-1 for the parts outside the CDR3, the full variable domain is DGGITQSPKYLFRKEGQNVTLSCEQNLNHDAMYWYRQDPGQGLRLIYYSQIVNDFQKGDIAEGYSVSREKKESFPLTVTSAQKNPTAFYLCASIPDRGLNEQFFGPGTRLTVL.

The V call is TRBV18, the J call TRBJ2-3; the D is unclear. Germline assignment: CDR1 KGHSH and CDR2 LQKENI. Trimming took 1 base from V and 2 from J, leaving 10 bases between them. This CDR3 is 15 amino acids long. The CDR3 DNA sequence: TGTGCCAGCTCACCACTTGGCACAGCCACAGATACGCAGTATTTT. As protein: CASSPLGTATDTQYF.

This chain joins TRBV18 and TRBJ2-5; D is undetermined. With 1 base removed from V and 5 bases from J, the gap between germline ends came to 11 bases. Germline V gives CDR1 KGHSH, CDR2 LQKENI. The CDR3 consists of 14 residues. The CDR3 DNA follows: TGTGCCAGCTCACCACAGGGCCAAGGGGAGACCCAGTACTTC. Translation gives CASSPQGQGETQYF.